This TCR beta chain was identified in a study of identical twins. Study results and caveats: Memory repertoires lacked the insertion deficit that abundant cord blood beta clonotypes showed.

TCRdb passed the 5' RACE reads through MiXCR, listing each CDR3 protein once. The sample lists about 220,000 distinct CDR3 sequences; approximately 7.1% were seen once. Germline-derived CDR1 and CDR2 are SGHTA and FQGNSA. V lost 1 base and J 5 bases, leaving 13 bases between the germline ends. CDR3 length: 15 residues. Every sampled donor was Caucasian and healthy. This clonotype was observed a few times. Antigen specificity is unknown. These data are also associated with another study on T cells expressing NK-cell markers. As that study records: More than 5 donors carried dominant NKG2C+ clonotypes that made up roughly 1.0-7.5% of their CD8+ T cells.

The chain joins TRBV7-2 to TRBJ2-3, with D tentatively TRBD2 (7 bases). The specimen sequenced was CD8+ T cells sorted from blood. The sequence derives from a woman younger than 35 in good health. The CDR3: CASSLVGGGGDTQYF. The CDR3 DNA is TGTGCCAGCAGCTTAGTGGGAGGGGGGGGAGATACGCAGTATTTT.